This entry lists 11 T cell receptor beta chains sequenced from one sample in a study of blood T cell repertoires in COVID-19. Only in-frame clones appear in the TCRdb table, and some are missing; sequencing was by immunoSEQ multiplex PCR. The sample shows more than 350,000 clones, 70% to 90% of them seen only once. The sequenced material came from peripheral blood. The receptors shown here come from a woman aged 30 to 39 with COVID-19, enrolled during active disease.

The chain is built from TRBV10-1 and TRBJ2-3, with D hard to call. The CDR3 contains 13 residues. The V gene lost 3 bases and the J gene lost 1 base, with 5 bases spanning the gap. CDR1 is WNHNN, CDR2 SYGVQD, per germline (reference sequence). CDR3 sequence (DNA): TGCGCCAGCAGTGAAGCTCGCACAGATACGCAGTATTTT. This translates into CASSEARTDTQYF.

V usage is TRBV11-2 and J usage is TRBJ2-5; no clear D. V dropped 3 bases and J dropped 5 bases, with 13 bases sitting between them. This CDR3 region has 14 residues. Per germline, CDR1 SGHAT and CDR2 FQNNGV. CDR3 in amino acids: CASSFIRGTETQYF. CDR3 DNA: TGTGCCAGCAGCTTTATCAGAGGTACGGAGACCCAGTACTTC.

The V and J genes are TRBV18 and TRBJ1-5; D is perhaps TRBD1 (5 bases). Trimming shortened V by 6 bases and J by 0 bases, and 12 bases separated the two germline ends. Germline-derived CDR1 and CDR2 are KGHSH and LQKENI. This CDR3 spans 15 amino acids. CDR3 sequence reads: CASSQGFSSNQPQHF. As DNA, the CDR3 is TGTGCCAGCTCGCAGGGTTTCAGTAGCAATCAGCCCCAGCATTTT.

The J gene is TRBJ2-3, the V gene TRBV7-3; no reliable D call. The CDR3 runs to 15 residues. Trimming stripped 6 bases from V and 0 bases from J, with 13 bases between. From germline, CDR1 is SGHTA and CDR2 FQGTGA. CDR3 region: CASSQSALSTDTQYF. CDR3 sequence (DNA): TGTGCCAGCAGTCAGAGCGCCCTCAGCACAGATACGCAGTATTTT.

A word on this clone: The identical CDR3 is also encoded by other nucleotide sequences in the sample. The V gene is TRBV29-1, the J gene TRBJ2-4; D perhaps matches TRBD2 (6 bases). Germline CDR1 is SQVTM and CDR2 is ANQGSEA. CDR3 length: 11 amino acids. The germline V and J ends were trimmed by 3 bases and 7 bases, with 7 bases remaining between them. The chain's CDR3 is CSVDGGNIQYF. In DNA form, the CDR3 reads TGCAGCGTTGATGGGGGGAACATTCAGTACTTC.

This clone was observed a few times. The rearrangement links TRBV3-1 (or the pseudogene TRBV3-2) to TRBJ2-2, with D uncertain. Per the germline V gene, CDR1 is LGHDT and CDR2 is YNNKEL (reference sequence). V was clipped by 1 base and J by 5 bases, with 5 bases between them. The CDR3 spans 13 residues. CDR3 DNA: TGTGCCAGCAGCCAAGTGTCAACCGGGGAGCTGTTTTTT. Its translation: CASSQVSTGELFF.

Details on this clone: At the DNA level, this CDR3 is encoded by other sequences in the same sample as well. V gene TRBV12-3 or TRBV12-4 combines with J gene TRBJ2-5; 7 bases map to TRBD2. The CDR3 is made up of 13 amino acids. J lost 5 bases, V lost 5 bases, and 5 bases had no gene match. This CDR3 reads CASSRTSGETQYF. In DNA form, the CDR3 reads TGTGCCAGCAGTCGGACTAGTGGGGAGACCCAGTACTTC.

This rearrangement joins TRBV6-2 or TRBV6-3 to TRBJ2-7, with TRBD2 identical over 9 bases. The germline gives CDR1 MNHEY, CDR2 SVGEGT. The CDR3 has 19 amino acids. The ends lost 2 bases at V and 1 base at J; junction bases unmatched: 15. The CDR3 sequence: CASSYPLGAGGPQSYEQYF. The CDR3 DNA sequence: TGTGCCAGCAGTTACCCCCTGGGGGCGGGAGGGCCCCAGTCCTACGAGCAGTACTTC.

The V gene is TRBV28, the J gene TRBJ1-1; D uncertain. The CDR3 totals 16 residues. Trimming cost V 5 bases and J 3 bases, with 19 bases left between them. Germline-derived CDR1 and CDR2 are MDHEN and SYDVKM. The CDR3 DNA is TGTGCCAGCAGTCCAAGGGAGGTCCAATGGGACACTGAAGCTTTCTTT. Protein: CASSPREVQWDTEAFF.

V usage is TRBV2 and J usage is TRBJ2-2, with D possibly matching TRBD2 (6 bases). CDR1 is SNHLY, CDR2 FYNNEI, per germline. V lost 6 bases and J lost 2, with 13 bases in between. This CDR3 is 15 amino acids long. Here the CDR3 DNA reads TGTGCCAGCAGGACCGGGACTGCTAACACCGGGGAGCTGTTTTTT. As protein: CASRTGTANTGELFF.

V usage is TRBV5-6 and J usage is TRBJ2-2; no clear D gene. This CDR3 is 14 amino acids long. The germline V and J ends were trimmed by 0 bases and 7 bases, with 10 bases remaining between them. Germline-derived CDR1 and CDR2 are SGHDT and YYEEEE. The CDR3 region is CASSLGPSGGELFF. DNA of the CDR3: TGTGCCAGCAGCTTGGGTCCCTCCGGCGGGGAGCTGTTTTTT.